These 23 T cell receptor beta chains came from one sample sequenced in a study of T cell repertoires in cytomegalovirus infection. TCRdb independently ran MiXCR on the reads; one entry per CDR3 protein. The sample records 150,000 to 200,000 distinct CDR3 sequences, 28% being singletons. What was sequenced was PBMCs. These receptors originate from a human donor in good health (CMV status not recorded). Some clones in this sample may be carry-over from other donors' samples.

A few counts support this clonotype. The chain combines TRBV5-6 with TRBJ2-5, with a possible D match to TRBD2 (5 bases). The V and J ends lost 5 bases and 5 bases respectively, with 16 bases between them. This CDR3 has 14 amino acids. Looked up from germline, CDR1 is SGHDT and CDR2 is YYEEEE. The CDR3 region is CASSNGISRETQYF. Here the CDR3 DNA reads TGTGCCAGCAGTAACGGGATTAGTCGCGAGACCCAGTACTTC.

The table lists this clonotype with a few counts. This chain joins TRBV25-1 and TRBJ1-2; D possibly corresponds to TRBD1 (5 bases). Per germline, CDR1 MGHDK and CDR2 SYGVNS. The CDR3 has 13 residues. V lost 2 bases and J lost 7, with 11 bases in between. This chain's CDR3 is CASSERAGSGYTF. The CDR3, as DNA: TGTGCCAGCAGTGAAAGGGCAGGGTCTGGCTACACCTTC.

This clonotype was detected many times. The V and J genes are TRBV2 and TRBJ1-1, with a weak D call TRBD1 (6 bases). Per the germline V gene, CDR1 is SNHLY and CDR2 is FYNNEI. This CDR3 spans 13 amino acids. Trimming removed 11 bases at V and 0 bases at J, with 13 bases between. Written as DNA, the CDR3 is TGTGCCGGTAACAGGGAGATGAACACTGAAGCTTTCTTT. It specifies CAGNREMNTEAFF. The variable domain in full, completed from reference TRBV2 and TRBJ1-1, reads EPEVTQTPSHQVTQMGQEVILRCVPISNHLYFYWYRQILGQKVEFLVSFYNNEISEKSEIFDDQFSVERPDGSNFTLKIRSTKLEDSAMYFCAGNREMNTEAFFGQGTRLTVV.

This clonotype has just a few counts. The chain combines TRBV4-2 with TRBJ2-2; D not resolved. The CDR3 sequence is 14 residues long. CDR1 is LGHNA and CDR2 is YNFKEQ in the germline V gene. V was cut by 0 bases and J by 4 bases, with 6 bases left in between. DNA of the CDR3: TGTGCCAGCAGCCAAGAGGACGGCACCGGGGAGCTGTTTTTT. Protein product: CASSQEDGTGELFF.

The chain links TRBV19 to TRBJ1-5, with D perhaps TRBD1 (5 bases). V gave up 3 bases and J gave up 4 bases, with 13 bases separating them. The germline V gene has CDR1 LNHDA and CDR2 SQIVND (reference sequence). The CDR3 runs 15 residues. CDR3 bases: TGTGCCAGTAGTATGATAGGGGCGGAAAATCAGCCCCAGCATTTT. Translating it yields CASSMIGAENQPQHF.

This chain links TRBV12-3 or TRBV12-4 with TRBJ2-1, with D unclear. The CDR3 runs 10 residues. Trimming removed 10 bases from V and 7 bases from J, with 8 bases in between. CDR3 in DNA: TGTGCCATCAAGCATAATGAGCAGTTCTTC. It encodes CAIKHNEQFF.

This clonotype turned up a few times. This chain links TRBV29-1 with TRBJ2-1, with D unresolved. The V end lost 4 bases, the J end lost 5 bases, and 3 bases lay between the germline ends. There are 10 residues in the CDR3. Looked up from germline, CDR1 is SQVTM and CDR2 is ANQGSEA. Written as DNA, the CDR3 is TGCAGCGTTGGGAACAATGAGCAGTTCTTC. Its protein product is CSVGNNEQFF.

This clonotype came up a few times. CDR3 loop: CASSTLERARDTQYF. In DNA form, the CDR3 reads TGTGCCAGCAGTACCCTAGAGAGGGCACGGGATACGCAGTATTTT. J is TRBJ2-3 and V is TRBV6-2 or TRBV6-3; maybe TRBD2 (5 bases). Germline CDR1 MNHEY, CDR2 SVGEGT. The CDR3 runs to 15 residues. V dropped 5 bases and J dropped 6 bases, with 18 bases sitting between them.

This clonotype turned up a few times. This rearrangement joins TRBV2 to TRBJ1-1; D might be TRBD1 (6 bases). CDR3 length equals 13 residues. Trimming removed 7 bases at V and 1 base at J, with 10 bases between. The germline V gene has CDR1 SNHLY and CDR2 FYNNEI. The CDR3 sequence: CASTGGPNTEAFF. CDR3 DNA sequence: TGTGCCAGCACCGGGGGCCCGAACACTGAAGCTTTCTTT.

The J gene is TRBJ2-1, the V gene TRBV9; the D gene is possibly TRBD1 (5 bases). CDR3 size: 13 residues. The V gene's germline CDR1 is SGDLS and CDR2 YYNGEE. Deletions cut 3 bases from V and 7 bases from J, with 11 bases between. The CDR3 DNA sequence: TGTGCCAGCAGCGAGAATTCAGGGAATGAGCAGTTCTTC. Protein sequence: CASSENSGNEQFF.

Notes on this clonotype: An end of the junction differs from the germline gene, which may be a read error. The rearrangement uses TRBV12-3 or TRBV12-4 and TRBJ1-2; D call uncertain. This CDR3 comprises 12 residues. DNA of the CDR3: TGTGCCGGCAGTGCCGCAAAGGGTGCAAGCACCTTC. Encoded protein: CAGSAAKGASTF.

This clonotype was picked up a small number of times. CDR3 protein: CSASRIRDRELVGYTF. The CDR3, as DNA: TGCAGTGCTAGCCGAATCCGGGACAGGGAATTGGTTGGCTACACCTTC. The V gene is TRBV20-1, the J gene TRBJ1-2; 9 bases are shared with TRBD1. The germline CDR1 and CDR2 sequences are DFQATT and SNEGSKA (reference sequence). The junction had 15 bases not matched to a gene; V was cut back by 3 bases and J by 7 bases. The CDR3 totals 16 residues.

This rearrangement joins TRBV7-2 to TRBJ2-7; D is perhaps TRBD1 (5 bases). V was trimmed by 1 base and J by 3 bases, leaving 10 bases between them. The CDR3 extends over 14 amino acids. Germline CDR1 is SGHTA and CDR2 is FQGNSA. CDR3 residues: CASSLVSQGYEQYF. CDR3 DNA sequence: TGTGCCAGCAGCTTAGTGAGCCAGGGCTACGAGCAGTACTTC.

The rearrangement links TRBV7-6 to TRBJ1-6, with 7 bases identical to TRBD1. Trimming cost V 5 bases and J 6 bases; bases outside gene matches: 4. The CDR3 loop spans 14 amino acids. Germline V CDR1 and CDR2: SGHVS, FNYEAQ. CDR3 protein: CASSHRQGNSPLHF. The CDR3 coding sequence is TGTGCCAGCAGCCACCGACAGGGTAATTCACCCCTCCACTTT.

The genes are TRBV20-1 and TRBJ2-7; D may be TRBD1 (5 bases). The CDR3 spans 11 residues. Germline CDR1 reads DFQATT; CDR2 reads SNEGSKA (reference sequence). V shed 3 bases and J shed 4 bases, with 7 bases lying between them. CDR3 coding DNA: TGCAGTGCTAGTGGACAATACGAGCAGTACTTC. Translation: CSASGQYEQYF.

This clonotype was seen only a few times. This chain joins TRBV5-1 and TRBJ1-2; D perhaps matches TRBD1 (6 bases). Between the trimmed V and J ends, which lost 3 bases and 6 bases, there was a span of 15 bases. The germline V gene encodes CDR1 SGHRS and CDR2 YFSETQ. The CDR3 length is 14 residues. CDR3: CASSWRGSVDGYTF. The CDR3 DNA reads TGCGCCAGCAGCTGGAGGGGGTCAGTTGATGGCTACACCTTC.

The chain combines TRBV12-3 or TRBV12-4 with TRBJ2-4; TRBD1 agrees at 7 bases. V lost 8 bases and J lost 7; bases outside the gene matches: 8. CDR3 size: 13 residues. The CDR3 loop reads CASGPTGENIQYF. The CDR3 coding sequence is TGTGCCAGCGGTCCTACAGGGGAGAACATTCAGTACTTC.

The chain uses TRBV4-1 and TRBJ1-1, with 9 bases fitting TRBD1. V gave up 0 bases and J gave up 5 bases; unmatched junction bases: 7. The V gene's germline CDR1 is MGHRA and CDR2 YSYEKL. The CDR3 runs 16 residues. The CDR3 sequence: CASSQDVGTGKTEAFF. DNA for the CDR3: TGCGCCAGCAGCCAAGATGTAGGGACAGGGAAGACTGAAGCTTTCTTT.

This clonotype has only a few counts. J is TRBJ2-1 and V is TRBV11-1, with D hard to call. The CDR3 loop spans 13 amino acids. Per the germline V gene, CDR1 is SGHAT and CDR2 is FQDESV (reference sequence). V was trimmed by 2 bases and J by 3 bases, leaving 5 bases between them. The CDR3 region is CASSLSGYNEQFF. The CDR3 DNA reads TGTGCCAGCAGCTTATCCGGCTACAATGAGCAGTTCTTC. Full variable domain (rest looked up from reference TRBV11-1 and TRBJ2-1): EAEVAQSPRYKITEKSQAVAFWCDPISGHATLYWYRQILGQGPELLVQFQDESVVDDSQLPKDRFSAERLKGVDSTLKIQPAELGDSAMYLCASSLSGYNEQFFGPGTRLTVL.

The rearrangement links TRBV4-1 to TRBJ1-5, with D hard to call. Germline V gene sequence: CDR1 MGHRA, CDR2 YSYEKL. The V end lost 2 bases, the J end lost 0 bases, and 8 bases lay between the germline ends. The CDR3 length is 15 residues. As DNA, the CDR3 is TGCGCCAGCAGCCAACACCTATATAGCAATCAGCCCCAGCATTTT. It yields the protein CASSQHLYSNQPQHF.

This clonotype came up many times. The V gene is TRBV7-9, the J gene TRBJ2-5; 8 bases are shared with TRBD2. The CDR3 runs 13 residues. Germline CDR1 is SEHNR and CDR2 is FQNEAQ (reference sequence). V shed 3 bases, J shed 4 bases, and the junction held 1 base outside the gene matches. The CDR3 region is CASSFSGGETQYF. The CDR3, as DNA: TGTGCCAGCAGCTTCAGCGGGGGAGAGACCCAGTACTTC.

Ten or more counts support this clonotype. The CDR3 DNA follows: TGTGCCAGCGGACAGGGCCAAGGAAGGGAGCAGTACTTC. It yields the protein CASGQGQGREQYF. The chain carries TRBV7-2 and TRBJ2-7, with 8 bases matching TRBD1. The ends lost 8 bases at V and 7 bases at J; junction bases unmatched: 10. CDR1 is SGHTA, CDR2 FQGNSA, per germline. CDR3 length: 13 residues.

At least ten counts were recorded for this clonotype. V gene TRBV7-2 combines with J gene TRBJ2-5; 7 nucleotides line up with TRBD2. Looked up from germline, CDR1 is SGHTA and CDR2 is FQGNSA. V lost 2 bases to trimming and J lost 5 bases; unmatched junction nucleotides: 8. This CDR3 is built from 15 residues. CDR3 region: CASSLIRSGGETQYF. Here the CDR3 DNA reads TGTGCCAGCAGCTTAATTCGGTCCGGGGGGGAGACCCAGTACTTC.